What follows describes a single TCR beta chain. This record belongs to a study of OX40 agonist ivuxolimab in advanced cancers. Generated by immunoSEQ multiplex PCR, the TCRdb table keeps only in-frame clones and is missing some. The data show about 72,000 clones, 80% to 90% seen once. The timepoints at which blood was sampled were baseline, cycle 4 day 1, and cycle 7 day 1. Specimen: CD4+ or CD8+ T cells sorted from blood, collected in a trial of the OX40 agonist ivuxolimab. This sequence originates from an adult with an advanced solid tumor such as melanoma, head and neck, liver or kidney cancer.

This CDR3 is CASRSGGNEQFF. CDR3 nucleotide sequence: TGTGCCAGTAGATCAGGGGGCAATGAGCAGTTCTTC. The chain joins TRBV19 to TRBJ2-1; TRBD1 aligns across 7 bases. The CDR3 length is 12 residues. J gave up 6 bases and V 6 bases, and 2 bases lay outside the gene matches. Looked up from germline, CDR1 is LNHDA and CDR2 is SQIVND (reference sequence). The whole variable domain, filled in from reference TRBV19 and TRBJ2-1, reads DGGITQSPKYLFRKEGQNVTLSCEQNLNHDAMYWYRQDPGQGLRLIYYSQIVNDFQKGDIAEGYSVSREKKESFPLTVTSAQKNPTAFYLCASRSGGNEQFFGPGTRLTVL.